The present T cell receptor beta chain was sequenced within a study of human thymus T cells. Resections were taken during corrective heart surgery, and the thymus tissue came from these. Produced via immunoSEQ multiplex PCR; TCRdb's table is partial and in-frame only. Found here are some 130,000 clones, just under 95% of them singletons; the top ten hold 0.02% to 0.03%. The CDR3 loop spans 19 amino acids. The ends lost 0 bases at V and 7 bases at J; junction bases unmatched: 18. Germline V gives CDR1 SGHTA, CDR2 FQGNSA. Sequencing used thymus tissue. This clonotype was sampled from a boy under two years old with a congenital heart defect but otherwise immunologically healthy. The V gene is TRBV7-2, the J gene TRBJ2-5; 9 nucleotides align to TRBD1. The CDR3 nucleotides read TGTGCCAGCAGCTTAGCGGGGACCCTTACAGGGGGCTGGAATGGGACCCAGTACTTC. Residues: CASSLAGTLTGGWNGTQYF.